Given below is one T cell receptor beta chain in context. The data originate from a study of cytomegalovirus exposure and HLA in healthy donors. PCR involved 60 Vbeta and 13 Jbeta primers. Sequenced by immunoSEQ multiplex PCR; TCRdb stores in-frame clones only, minus some. The sample totals 85,000 to 90,000 clones; its top ten clones hold 15%. CDR3 length: 13 amino acids. The germline V gene encodes CDR1 GTSNPN and CDR2 SVGIG (reference sequence). The V segment lost 4 bases and the J segment 8 bases; nucleotides outside the gene matches: 8. The source is a man in his fifties or sixties in good health and CMV-seropositive. Material: PBMCs. The chain has TRBV30 and TRBJ2-5, with TRBD2 identical over 9 bases. CDR3 DNA sequence: TGTGCCTGGAAAGTTAGCGGGAGTGGTACCCAGTACTTC. Amino acid sequence: CAWKVSGSGTQYF.